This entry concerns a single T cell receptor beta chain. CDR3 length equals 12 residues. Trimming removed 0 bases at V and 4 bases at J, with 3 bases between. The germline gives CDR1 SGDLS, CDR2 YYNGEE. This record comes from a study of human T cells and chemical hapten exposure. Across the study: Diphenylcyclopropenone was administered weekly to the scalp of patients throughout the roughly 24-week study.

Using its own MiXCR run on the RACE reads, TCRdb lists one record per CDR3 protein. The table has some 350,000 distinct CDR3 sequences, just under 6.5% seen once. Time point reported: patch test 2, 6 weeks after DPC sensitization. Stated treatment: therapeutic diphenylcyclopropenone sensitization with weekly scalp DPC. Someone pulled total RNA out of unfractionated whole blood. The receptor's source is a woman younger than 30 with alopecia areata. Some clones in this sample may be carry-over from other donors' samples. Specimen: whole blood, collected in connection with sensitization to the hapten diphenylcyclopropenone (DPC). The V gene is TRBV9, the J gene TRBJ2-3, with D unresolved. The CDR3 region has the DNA TGTGCCAGCAGCGTAGAATCAGATACGCAGTATTTT. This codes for CASSVESDTQYF.